Below, one T cell receptor beta chain is given with its context. V gave up 8 bases and J gave up 9 bases, with 20 bases separating them. The CDR3 length is 14 residues. Germline values: CDR1 MNHEY, CDR2 SMNVEV (reference sequence). Time point: after dendritic cell vaccination, including at tumor progression/relapse. The immunoSEQ assay amplified TCRB CDR3 from up to 2 ug DNA. The PCR used 60 V beta and 13 J beta primers. Libraries were prepared by immunoSEQ multiplex PCR; TCRdb keeps only in-frame clonotypes and omits some of them. Here the sample spans around 60,000 clones, about 89% being singletons. The data were taken from a study of glioma-infiltrating T cells after dendritic cell vaccination. Study information: Dendritic cell vaccination trial patients had either newly diagnosed or recurrent glioblastoma. At biweekly intervals, patients got three intradermal dendritic cell vaccine injections.

This material consisted of blood, taken after dendritic cell vaccination. This TCR came from a human donor with glioblastoma. The chain joins TRBV27 to TRBJ2-1; D is perhaps TRBD1 (6 bases). Here the CDR3 DNA reads TGTGCCAGCCGCCCTCCAGGGGCGGGCGTTGAGCAGTTCTTC. Encoded protein: CASRPPGAGVEQFF.